The 2 T cell receptor beta chains listed next were all sequenced from one sample in a study of blood T cell repertoires in COVID-19. TCRdb's copy holds only in-frame clones and misses some; the assay was immunoSEQ multiplex PCR. Seen here are more than 150,000 clones, 80% observed once, and the top ten hold about an eighth. Sequenced material: PBMCs or T cells enriched from blood (not recorded which). These receptors were taken from a man between 60 and 75 years old who had been exposed to COVID-19.

The chain is built from TRBV5-4 and TRBJ1-1; a weak D match, TRBD1 (5 bases). Germline CDR1 and CDR2: SGHNT and YYREEE (reference sequence). The CDR3 runs to 14 residues. Trimming shortened V by 0 bases and J by 0 bases, and 6 bases separated the two germline ends. The CDR3 loop is CASSLEGVNTEAFF. The DNA for the CDR3 is TGTGCCAGCAGCTTGGAAGGGGTGAACACTGAAGCTTTCTTT.

The chain carries TRBV4-1 and TRBJ1-3; D is perhaps TRBD1 (6 bases). This CDR3 region has 17 residues. V was pared by 5 bases and J by 0 bases, with 17 bases between. Per the germline V gene, CDR1 is MGHRA and CDR2 is YSYEKL. The CDR3: CASSGRTAGGSGNTIYF. CDR3 DNA sequence: TGCGCCAGCAGCGGACGGACAGCTGGGGGCTCTGGAAACACCATATATTTT.